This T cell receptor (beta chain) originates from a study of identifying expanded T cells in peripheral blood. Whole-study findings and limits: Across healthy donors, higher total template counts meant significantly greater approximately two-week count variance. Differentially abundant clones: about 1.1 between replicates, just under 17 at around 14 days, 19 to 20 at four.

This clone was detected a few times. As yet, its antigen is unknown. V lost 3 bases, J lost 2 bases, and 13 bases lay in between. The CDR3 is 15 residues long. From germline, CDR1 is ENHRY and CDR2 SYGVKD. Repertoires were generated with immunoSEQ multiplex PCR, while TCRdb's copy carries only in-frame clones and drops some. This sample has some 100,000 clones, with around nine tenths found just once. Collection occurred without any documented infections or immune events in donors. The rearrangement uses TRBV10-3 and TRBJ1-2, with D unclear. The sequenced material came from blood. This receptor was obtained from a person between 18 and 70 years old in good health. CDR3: CAISDPQGGNYGYTF. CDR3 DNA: TGTGCCATCAGTGACCCGCAAGGCGGAAACTATGGCTACACCTTC.